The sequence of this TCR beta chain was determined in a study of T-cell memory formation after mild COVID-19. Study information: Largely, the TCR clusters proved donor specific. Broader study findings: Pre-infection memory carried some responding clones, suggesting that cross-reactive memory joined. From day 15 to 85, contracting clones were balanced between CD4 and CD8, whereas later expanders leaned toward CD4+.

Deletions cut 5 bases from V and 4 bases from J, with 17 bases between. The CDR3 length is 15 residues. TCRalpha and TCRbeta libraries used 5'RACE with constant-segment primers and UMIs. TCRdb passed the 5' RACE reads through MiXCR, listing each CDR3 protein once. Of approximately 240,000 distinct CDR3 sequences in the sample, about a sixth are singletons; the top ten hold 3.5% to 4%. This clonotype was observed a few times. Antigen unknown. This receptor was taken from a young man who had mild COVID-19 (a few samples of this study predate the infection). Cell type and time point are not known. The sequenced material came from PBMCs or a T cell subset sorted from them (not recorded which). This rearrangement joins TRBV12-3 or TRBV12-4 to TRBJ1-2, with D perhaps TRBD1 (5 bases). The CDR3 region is CASSDPDGGTYGYTF. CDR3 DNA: TGTGCCAGCAGTGACCCGGACGGAGGGACCTATGGCTACACCTTC.